The following is a T cell receptor (beta chain) sequence with its context. What this receptor recognizes is not known. No much larger clone is present one base from it, and per-base qualities are unavailable. Using the deep immunoSEQ assay, multiplex PCR amplified TCR CDR3 regions from genomic DNA. For each cell subset, the extracted genomic DNA was distributed evenly across all wells of several immunoSEQ 96-well plates, and each plate served as one replicate. Each replicate PCR for sorted subsets received roughly 0.2 ug genomic DNA, equal to about 30,000 T cell genomes. The purified libraries were quantified using a Qubit 3.0 fluorometer, sized with a Bioanalyzer 2100, and then quantified again using the KAPA Library Quantification kit. Every immunoSEQ 96-well plate was sequenced on a dedicated single-read 150-cycle Illumina NextSeq 550 flow cell. In the original analysis: Because the immunoSEQ output held only junctional sequences and lacked quality scores, the filtering could not match the filtering applied to full-length reads. Sequences were annotated with PyIR, a Python wrapper for IgBLAST v1.9, using IMGT germline references to assign V/J genes and CDR3. Reads were removed for weak V/J assignments (E-value above 1e-6), missing CDR3, stop codons, out-of-frame junctions, or ambiguous translated residues. V3J clonotypes were defined by identical inferred V gene, J gene, and CDR3 amino acid sequence. To compute the percentage overlap between repertoires, the number of shared unique clonotypes was divided by the size of the smaller repertoire. Repertoire richness was assessed with RTK rarefaction, the Chao1 estimator, and Recon v2.1 estimates of unobserved clonotypes. Generation probabilities for all TCRbeta clonotypes obtained by the gDNA method from several donors were computed using OLGA. Sourced from immuneACCESS, this table was stored by TCRdb with only in-frame sequences that have V and J called. A share of the clones is absent; for the studies checked, an unresolved V gene accounts for under half, and the remainder has no known explanation. The V and J calls and clone size are taken from that table; D and trimming were inferred from the DNA. The sample contains 2.5 million or so clones, roughly nine tenths of them found a single time. Roughly 0.15% of the sample rests with the top ten.

This specimen belongs to a study of shared clonotypes between healthy human individuals (dated by TCRdb to 2019 to 2021). In the study overall: A few men and two women, aged 18 to 49 years, made up the cohort. Libraries were prepared and TCR repertoires were sequenced by different laboratories using diverse techniques, in order to increase sequencing depth and limit assay-specific biases. The study deeply sequenced blood TCR repertoires of five healthy adults to estimate repertoire size and the extent of clonotype sharing between individuals. For each donor, three plates each were used for CD4 naive and CD4 memory, two plates were used for CD8 naive, and one plate was used for CD8 memory. Leukapheresis yielded between about 0.94 and 10 billion PBMCs per donor.

Summary of the overall study and its limitations: Rarefaction of sorted-subset datasets indicated incomplete sequencing despite the large sequencing depth. When several donors were compared, the shared fraction of clonotypes was about 5.4% for naive CD4, 3.5% for naive CD8, 2.3% for memory CD4, and 0.35% to 0.5% for memory CD8. Higher generation probabilities were observed for clonotypes shared by all four sorted-subset donors than for non-shared clonotypes. Based on pairwise subsampling, the degree of clonotype sharing among donors was expected to be affected by sequencing depth. Because the study included only a small number of donors, the genetic and exposure-history diversity represented was limited. Naive subsets generally had larger estimated clonotype richness than memory subsets. Sampling was limited to blood, and TCR repertoires in tissue likely differ from TCR repertoires in blood.

CDR1 ENHRY and CDR2 SYGVKD were looked up in the germline V gene. The CDR3 holds 15 amino acids from the cysteine to the phenylalanine. Left in the record is the CDR3 DNA by itself, 45 bases read in frame from the first base. V loses 6 bases of germline sequence and J loses 0 bases, and the interval between the two ends is 12 bases. Healthy HIV-negative adults with no recently reported acute infections or vaccinations were included as donors. Every donor was a Caucasian adult residing in Nashville, Tennessee, USA. CD4+ T cells were enriched by magnetic negative selection, after which naive cells were positively selected on CD45RA and the negative fraction was taken as the memory subset. Blood was obtained by leukapheresis, after which PBMCs were separated by Ficoll-Histopaque density gradient centrifugation and cryopreserved in liquid nitrogen vapor phase. Analytical flow cytometry was used to check the purity and quantity of each magnetically sorted T cell population. Each sorted fraction had its genomic DNA isolated and then quantified by UV absorbance on a Nanodrop 2000c.

The rearranged chain carries TRBV10-3 and TRBJ2-1; the D gene identity is not certain. The sample was naive CD4+ T cells sorted from blood. Read against the paper, the sample's cell subset or site label means: CD45RA+ positively selected. The sequence was collected from a young man in good health. CDR3 region: CAISPPLSSYNEQFF. In nucleotides, the sequence is TGTGCCATCAGCCCACCATTGAGCTCCTACAATGAGCAGTTCTTC.